The next 4 T cell receptor beta chains were all read from a single sample in a study of siplizumab effects on memory and regulatory T cells. The method was immunoSEQ multiplex PCR; TCRdb's version includes in-frame clones alone and lacks a portion of them. The sample includes roughly 50,000 clones, nearly 98% of them seen just once. The source material was naive CD4+ T cells sorted from blood. All receptors derive from a human donor in good health.

The V and J genes are TRBV5-1 and TRBJ2-2; D remains unclear. The CDR3 spans 14 residues. V lost 0 bases, J lost 1 base, and 4 bases lay in between. Germline V CDR1 and CDR2: SGHRS, YFSETQ. The CDR3 nucleotides read TGCGCCAGCAGCTTGGTACTGAACACCGGGGAGCTGTTTTTT. It codes for CASSLVLNTGELFF. Using reference TRBV5-1 and TRBJ2-2 for the parts outside the CDR3, the full variable domain is KAGVTQTPRYLIKTRGQQVTLSCSPISGHRSVSWYQQTPGQGLQFLFEYFSETQRNKGNFPGRFSGRQFSNSRSEMNVSTLELGDSALYLCASSLVLNTGELFFGEGSRLTVL.

The chain couples TRBV30 to TRBJ1-1; D is perhaps TRBD1 (5 bases). CDR1 is GTSNPN and CDR2 is SVGIG in the germline V gene (reference sequence). The CDR3 spans 13 residues. Trimming removed 6 bases at V and 0 bases at J, with 11 bases between. The CDR3 sequence is CACTGLMNTEAFF. CDR3 sequence (DNA): TGTGCCTGTACGGGACTGATGAACACTGAAGCTTTCTTT.

The chain employs TRBV5-1 and TRBJ2-1; 14 bases are a match to TRBD2. The CDR3 covers 21 residues. V trimming: 4 bases; J trimming: 0 bases; junction bases outside the gene matches: 15. From germline, CDR1 is SGHRS and CDR2 YFSETQ. In DNA form, the CDR3 reads TGCGCCAGCAGCAAGGGGGTACCGGGACTAGCGGGAGCGAGCTCCTACAATGAGCAGTTCTTC. It codes for CASSKGVPGLAGASSYNEQFF.

CDR3 sequence: CASSGQGHTEAFF. DNA of the CDR3: TGCGCCAGCAGCGGACAGGGCCACACTGAAGCTTTCTTT. The rearrangement links TRBV10-2 to TRBJ1-1; 8 bases are a match to TRBD1. The J segment lost 3 bases and the V segment lost 6 bases, leaving 3 bases of the junction unmatched. The CDR3 loop spans 13 amino acids. Germline CDR1 and CDR2: WSHSY and SAAADI.